The rows below give T cell receptor beta chains drawn from one sample of a study of T-cell memory formation after mild COVID-19. A single record per CDR3 protein comes from TCRdb applying MiXCR to the 5' RACE reads. This table holds a few hundred thousand distinct CDR3 sequences, approximately 21% found once. Sequenced: PBMCs or a T cell subset sorted from them (not recorded which). The receptors originated from an adult woman who had mild COVID-19 (a few samples of this study predate the infection). Cell type and time point are not known. Both conserved end residues are part of each CDR3. A D gene is named only where the DNA matches it firmly. Clone size, where shown, is once, few, many, or a class for clones that have expanded.

TRBV5-1	TRBJ2-1	few	.	TGCGCCAGCAGCTTTGTGGAAGACTACAATGAGCAGTTCTTC	CASSFVEDYNEQFF
TRBV7-9	TRBJ2-1	.	TRBD2	TGTGCCAGCAGCGCCCCTCGGGGACTAGCGATCAGGAATGAGCAGTTCTTC	CASSAPRGLAIRNEQFF
TRBV11-1	TRBJ2-3	.	TRBD1	TGTGCCAGCAGACCCGGACAGGGGAGTATAGGAGATACGCAGTATTTT	CASRPGQGSIGDTQYF
TRBV12-3/TRBV12-4	TRBJ2-7	.	.	TGTGCCAGCAGTCGAAGTGAGACCGCCGAGCAGTACTTC	CASSRSETAEQYF
TRBV5-1	TRBJ1-3	few	.	TGCGCCAGCAGCCTGGATGGGAAGACGGACACCATATATTTT	CASSLDGKTDTIYF
TRBV20-1	TRBJ2-5	.	.	TGCAGTGCTAGAGATCGGGCGTCAGAGACCCAGTACTTC	CSARDRASETQYF
TRBV5-1	TRBJ1-6	few	TRBD1	TGCGCCAGCAGCTTGTACCGGGACAGACAGTCACCCCTCCACTTT	CASSLYRDRQSPLHF
TRBV7-2	TRBJ1-2	.	.	TGTGCCAGCAGCCCGGACCGGGCAGGGTATGGCTACACCTTC	CASSPDRAGYGYTF
TRBV12-3/TRBV12-4	TRBJ2-1	many	.	TGTGCCAGCAGTTTTAGGGGAGAGCAGTTCTTC	CASSFRGEQFF
TRBV20-1	TRBJ1-6	.	.	TGCAGTTCAAAGCTAGTGGGGGGATTGACCTATAATTCACCCCTCCACTTT	CSSKLVGGLTYNSPLHF
TRBV7-6	TRBJ2-3	.	TRBD2	TGTGCCAGCAGCTTTCGCGGGAGGGCCGGAACAGATACGCAGTATTTT	CASSFRGRAGTDTQYF
TRBV5-1	TRBJ1-1	.	.	TGCGCCAGCAGCTTGGTCGCACAGGGCACTGAAGCTTTCTTT	CASSLVAQGTEAFF
TRBV5-4	TRBJ2-3	.	.	TGTGCCAGCAGCGACGATCCCGGGACCTTGCCGTATTTT	CASSDDPGTLPYF
TRBV7-8	TRBJ2-3	.	.	TGTGCCAGCATCAGTCTTTCGGGTCAGCAGGACACAGATACGCAGTATTTT	CASISLSGQQDTDTQYF
TRBV10-3	TRBJ1-5	.	.	TGTGCCATCAGTGACCCACGAATAGTGAATCAGCCCCAGCATTTT	CAISDPRIVNQPQHF